The rows below give T cell receptor beta chains drawn from one sample of a study of T-cell memory formation after mild COVID-19. Using its own MiXCR run on the 5' RACE reads, TCRdb lists one record per CDR3 protein. This sample has about 340,000 distinct CDR3 sequences, with roughly an eighth found just once. The sequencing input was PBMCs or a T cell subset sorted from them (not recorded which). Receptors were obtained from a man aged 18 to 30 who had mild COVID-19 (a few samples of this study predate the infection). Cell type and time point are not known. The CDR3 runs from the conserved cysteine through the conserved F or W. D genes are given only for firm matches. Size values are once, few and many counts, or a class for expanded clones, and some rows have none.

TRBJ2-5 - few TRBV9 CASSVGAPTVQETQYF TGTGCCAGCAGCGTAGGAGCCCCTACAGTCCAAGAGACCCAGTACTTC
TRBJ1-1 - - TRBV9 CASSVRAFF TGTGCCAGCAGCGTAAGAGCTTTCTTT
TRBJ2-5 - few TRBV6-5 CASLPPGEETQYF TGTGCCAGCCTCCCCCCCGGGGAAGAGACCCAGTACTTC
TRBJ2-7 - few TRBV7-2 CASSPVLGEIREQYF TGTGCCAGCAGCCCGGTACTGGGAGAGATACGAGAGCAGTACTTC
TRBJ2-7 TRBD2 - TRBV6-5 CASSRTSPREQYF TGTGCCAGCAGCAGGACTAGCCCTCGAGAGCAGTACTTC
TRBJ1-4 - many TRBV10-3 CAIRGTDNEKLFF TGTGCCATCAGAGGGACGGATAATGAAAAACTGTTTTTT
TRBJ1-5 - many TRBV5-1 CASSAGAGGNQPQHF TGCGCCAGCAGCGCCGGGGCAGGGGGCAATCAGCCCCAGCATTTT
TRBJ1-2 TRBD1 few TRBV29-1 CSVADRFYGYTF TGCAGCGTTGCGGACAGGTTCTATGGCTACACCTTC
TRBJ2-1 - - TRBV11-2 CASSPTRTRGSEQFF TGTGCCAGCAGCCCAACTCGGACCCGGGGGAGTGAGCAGTTCTTC
TRBJ2-6 - many TRBV7-3 CASTTHWAARFNVLTF TGTGCCAGCACCACCCACTGGGCAGCGAGGTTTAACGTCCTGACTTTC
TRBJ2-3 TRBD2 many TRBV29-1 CSVDDRGGSTDTQYF TGCAGCGTTGATGATCGGGGGGGAAGCACAGATACGCAGTATTTT
TRBJ2-3 - many TRBV7-2 CASSLSRAVSTDTQYF TGTGCCAGCAGCTTAAGTCGGGCAGTAAGCACAGATACGCAGTATTTT
TRBJ2-1 - - TRBV5-1 CASTDDHPYNEQFF TGCGCCAGCACCGACGACCACCCCTACAATGAGCAGTTCTTC
TRBJ1-5 - few TRBV6-1 CASSLGRRGNQPQHF TGTGCCAGCAGTCTAGGACGGAGAGGGAATCAGCCCCAGCATTTT
TRBJ2-7 - - TRBV4-2 CASSRFGGDYEQYF TGTGCCAGCAGCCGGTTCGGGGGAGACTACGAGCAGTACTTC
TRBJ2-1 TRBD1 - TRBV18 CASSPPTGDRGNEQFF TGTGCCAGCTCACCCCCTACAGGGGACCGGGGCAATGAGCAGTTCTTC
TRBJ1-5 TRBD1 - TRBV3-1 CASSRQGLGQPQHF TGTGCCAGCAGCCGACAGGGGTTAGGTCAGCCCCAGCATTTT
TRBJ1-1 TRBD1 - TRBV7-9 CASSPKDREVELFF TGTGCCAGCAGCCCCAAGGACAGGGAGGTTGAGCTTTTCTTT
TRBJ2-1 - few TRBV7-8 CASSPYVSNNEQFF TGTGCCAGCAGCCCGTATGTGAGCAACAATGAGCAGTTCTTC
TRBJ2-5 TRBD2 - TRBV5-1 CASSLEGGGAETQYF TGCGCCAGCAGCTTGGAGGGCGGGGGGGCCGAGACCCAGTACTTC
TRBJ2-3 - - TRBV12-3/TRBV12-4 CASSLAPAATDTQYF TGTGCCAGCAGTTTAGCGCCAGCGGCCACAGATACGCAGTATTTT
TRBJ1-2 - few TRBV20-1 CSARGTPASDYGYTF TGCAGTGCTAGGGGGACACCCGCCTCGGACTATGGCTACACCTTC
TRBJ1-1 TRBD1 - TRBV24-1 CATSDRVKAFF TGTGCCACCTCGGACAGGGTAAAAGCTTTCTTT
TRBJ2-2 TRBD1 many TRBV5-1 CASSLAGQGLSGELFF TGCGCCAGCAGCTTGGCTGGACAGGGGTTGTCCGGGGAGCTGTTTTTT
TRBJ1-1 - few TRBV4-2 CASSQDSGKENTEAFF TGTGCCAGCAGCCAAGATTCGGGGAAGGAGAACACTGAAGCTTTCTTT
TRBJ2-1 TRBD1 - TRBV27 CASSPGTANEQFF TGTGCCAGCAGTCCCGGGACAGCCAATGAGCAGTTCTTC
TRBJ2-3 TRBD1 few TRBV23-1 CASSQSRPGTVTDTQYF TGCGCCAGCAGTCAGTCACGGCCCGGGACAGTCACAGATACGCAGTATTTT
TRBJ2-2 TRBD2 - TRBV5-6 CASSLSSGGPTGELFF TGTGCCAGCAGCTTGTCTAGCGGGGGGCCCACCGGGGAGCTGTTTTTT
TRBJ2-5 - few TRBV20-1 CSAQGQETQYF TGCAGTGCCCAGGGGCAAGAGACCCAGTACTTC
TRBJ1-2 - few TRBV6-5 CASSYSPRFNYGYTF TGTGCCAGCAGTTACTCGCCGAGATTTAACTATGGCTACACCTTC
TRBJ1-2 - - TRBV5-8 CASSLGRPAIYGYTF TGTGCCAGCAGCTTGGGCAGGCCCGCGATCTATGGCTACACCTTC
TRBJ2-3 TRBD2 many TRBV20-1 CSARVAGGRYTQYF TGCAGTGCTAGAGTAGCGGGGGGACGGTATACGCAGTATTTT
TRBJ2-1 TRBD2 - TRBV7-2 CASSMSGGASNEQFF TGTGCCAGCAGCATGAGCGGGGGGGCCTCCAATGAGCAGTTCTTC
TRBJ1-1 - - TRBV6-5 CASSRDPQRGNTEAFF TGTGCCAGCAGTCGGGACCCCCAGAGGGGGAACACTGAAGCTTTCTTT
TRBJ2-5 TRBD2 - TRBV5-1 CSSSLTLAGGETQYF TGCTCCAGCAGCTTGACCTTAGCGGGGGGCGAGACCCAGTACTTC
TRBJ1-5 - many TRBV6-2/TRBV6-3 CASSYSGFNQPQHF TGTGCCAGCAGTTACTCAGGGTTCAATCAGCCCCAGCATTTT
TRBJ1-6 - few TRBV7-8 CASSLANRVSPLHF TGTGCCAGCAGCTTAGCCAACAGGGTCTCACCCCTCCACTTT
TRBJ2-7 - few TRBV20-1 CSARGRRRDEQYF TGCAGTGCTAGAGGACGGAGGCGGGACGAGCAGTACTTC
TRBJ1-2 - few TRBV5-1 CASSPLDTYGYTF TGCGCCAGCAGCCCGTTGGACACCTATGGCTACACCTTC
TRBJ2-1 TRBD1 - TRBV5-1 CASSRTGGVNEQFF TGCGCCAGCAGCCGGACAGGGGGGGTGAATGAGCAGTTCTTC
TRBJ1-1 - few TRBV6-1 CASRGQLLVTEAFF TGTGCCAGCAGAGGACAGCTGTTAGTCACTGAAGCTTTCTTT
TRBJ2-2 TRBD2 many TRBV20-1 CSARSPSGGGGELFF TGCAGTGCTAGATCCCCTAGCGGGGGCGGCGGGGAGCTGTTTTTT